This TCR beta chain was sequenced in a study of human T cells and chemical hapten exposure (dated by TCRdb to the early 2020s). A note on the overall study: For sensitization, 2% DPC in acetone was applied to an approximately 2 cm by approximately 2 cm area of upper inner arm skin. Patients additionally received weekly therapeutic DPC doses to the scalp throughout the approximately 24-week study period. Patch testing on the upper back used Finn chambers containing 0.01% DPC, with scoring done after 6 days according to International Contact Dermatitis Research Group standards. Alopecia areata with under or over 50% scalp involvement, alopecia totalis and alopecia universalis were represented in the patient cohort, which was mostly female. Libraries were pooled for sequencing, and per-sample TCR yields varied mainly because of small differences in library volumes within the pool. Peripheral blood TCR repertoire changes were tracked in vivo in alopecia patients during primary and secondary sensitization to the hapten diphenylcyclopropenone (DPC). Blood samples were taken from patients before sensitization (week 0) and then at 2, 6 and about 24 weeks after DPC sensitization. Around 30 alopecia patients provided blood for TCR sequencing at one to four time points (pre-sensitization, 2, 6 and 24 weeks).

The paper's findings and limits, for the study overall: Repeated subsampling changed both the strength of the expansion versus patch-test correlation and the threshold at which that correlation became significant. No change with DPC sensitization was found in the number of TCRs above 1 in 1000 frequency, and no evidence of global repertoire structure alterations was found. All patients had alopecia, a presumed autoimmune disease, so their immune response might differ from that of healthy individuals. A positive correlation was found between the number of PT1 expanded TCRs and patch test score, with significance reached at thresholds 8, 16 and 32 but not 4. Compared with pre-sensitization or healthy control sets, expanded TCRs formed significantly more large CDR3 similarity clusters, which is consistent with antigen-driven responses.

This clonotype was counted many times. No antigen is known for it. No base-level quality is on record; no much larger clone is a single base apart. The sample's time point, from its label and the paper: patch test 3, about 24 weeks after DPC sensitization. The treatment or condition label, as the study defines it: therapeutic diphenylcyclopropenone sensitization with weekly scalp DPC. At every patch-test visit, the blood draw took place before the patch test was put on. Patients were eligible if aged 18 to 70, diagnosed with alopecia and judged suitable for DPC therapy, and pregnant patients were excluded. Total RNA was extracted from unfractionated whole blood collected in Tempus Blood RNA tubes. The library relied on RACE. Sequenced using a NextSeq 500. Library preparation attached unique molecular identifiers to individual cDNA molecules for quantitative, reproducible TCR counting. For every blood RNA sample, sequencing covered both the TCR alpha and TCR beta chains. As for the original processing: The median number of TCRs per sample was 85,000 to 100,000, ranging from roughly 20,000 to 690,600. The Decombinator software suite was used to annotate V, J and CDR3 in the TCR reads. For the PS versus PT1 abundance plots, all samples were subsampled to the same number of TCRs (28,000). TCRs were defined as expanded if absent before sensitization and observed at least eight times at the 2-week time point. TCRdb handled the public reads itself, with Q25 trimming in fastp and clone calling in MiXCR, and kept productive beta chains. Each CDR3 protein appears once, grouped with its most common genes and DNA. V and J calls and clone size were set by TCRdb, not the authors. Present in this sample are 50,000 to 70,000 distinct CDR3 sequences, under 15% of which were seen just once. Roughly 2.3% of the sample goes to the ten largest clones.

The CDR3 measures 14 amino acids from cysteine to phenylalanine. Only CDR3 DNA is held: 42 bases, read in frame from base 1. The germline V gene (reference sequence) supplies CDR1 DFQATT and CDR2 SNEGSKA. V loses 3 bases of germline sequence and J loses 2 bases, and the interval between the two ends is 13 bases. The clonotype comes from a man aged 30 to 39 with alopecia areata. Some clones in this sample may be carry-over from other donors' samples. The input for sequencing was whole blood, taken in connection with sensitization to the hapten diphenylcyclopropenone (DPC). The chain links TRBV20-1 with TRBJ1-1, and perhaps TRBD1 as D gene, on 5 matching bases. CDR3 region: CSASAQGPNTEAFF. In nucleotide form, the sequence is TGCAGTGCTAGTGCCCAGGGACCCAACACTGAAGCTTTCTTT.